The 19 T cell receptor beta chains below all came from one sample that was sequenced in a study of PD-1 blockade in classical Hodgkin lymphoma. Each patient's relapse followed autologous stem cell transplantation, and brentuximab vedotin exposure varied. Profiling relied on immunoSEQ multiplex PCR, and the TCRdb table lists in-frame clones only, not all of them. This sample yields under 95,000 clones, of which roughly 91% are seen a single time; about 7.6% belongs to the top ten. The material was peripheral blood mononuclear cells (PBMCs), obtained at baseline. The receptors come from a human donor with classical Hodgkin lymphoma.

CDR3 sequence (DNA): TGTGCCAGCAGTCTGTGGGGACAGGGCGTTGGTAGCAATCAGCCCCAGCATTTT. Translation: CASSLWGQGVGSNQPQHF. The chain recombines TRBV28 with TRBJ1-5, with 9 bases identical to TRBD1. After removal of 5 bases from V and 0 bases from J, the junction contained 11 bases not matched to a gene. The CDR3 is made up of 18 amino acids. In germline, CDR1 is MDHEN, CDR2 SYDVKM. The entire variable domain, with the rest obtained from reference TRBV28 and TRBJ1-5, is as follows: DVKVTQSSRYLVKRTGEKVFLECVQDMDHENMFWYRQDPGLGLRLIYFSYDVKMKEKGDIPEGYSVSREKKERFSLILESASTNQTSMYLCASSLWGQGVGSNQPQHFGDGTRLSIL.

The CDR3 nucleotides read TGTGCCAGCAGCTTAGTGGCGGGATTGGGCACAGATACGCAGTATTTT. Translating it yields CASSLVAGLGTDTQYF. The rearrangement uses TRBV13 and TRBJ2-3, with D maybe TRBD2 (6 bases). The ends were cut back, 1 base at V and 1 base at J, with 12 bases in the middle. CDR3 length: 16 residues. Germline assignment: CDR1 PRHDT and CDR2 FYEKMQ (reference sequence).

The rearrangement uses TRBV28 and TRBJ2-6; TRBD1 agrees at 7 bases. Germline V CDR1 and CDR2: MDHEN, SYDVKM. This CDR3 contains 17 residues. V lost 6 bases and J lost 1; bases outside the gene matches: 9. CDR3 protein: CASSSTGSGSGANVLTF. CDR3 DNA: TGTGCCAGCAGCTCGACAGGGTCTGGTTCTGGGGCCAACGTCCTGACTTTC.

The chain joins TRBV6-1 to TRBJ2-7; D is ambiguous. V was clipped by 4 bases and J by 2 bases, with 9 bases between them. The CDR3 has 13 amino acids. CDR1 is MNHNS and CDR2 is SASEGT in the germline V gene. Written as DNA, the CDR3 is TGTGCCAGCAGTGGGATTTTCGCCTACGAGCAGTACTTC. This codes for CASSGIFAYEQYF.

The chain combines TRBV27 with TRBJ2-1, with D maybe TRBD1 (5 bases). The CDR3 consists of 15 residues. Between the trimmed V and J ends, which lost 3 bases and 0 bases, there was a span of 9 bases. Per germline, CDR1 MNHEY and CDR2 SMNVEV (reference sequence). The CDR3 DNA reads TGTGCCAGCAGTTTGACAGCAAGCTCCTACAATGAGCAGTTCTTC. This sequence encodes CASSLTASSYNEQFF.

V and J are TRBV5-6 and TRBJ2-7, with D perhaps TRBD1 or TRBD2 (5 bases each). The germline V gene has CDR1 SGHDT and CDR2 YYEEEE. V lost 3 bases and J 0 bases, leaving 22 bases between the germline ends. The CDR3 is 18 amino acids. The CDR3 spells CASSSDTGTGRFSYEQYF. The CDR3 DNA follows: TGTGCCAGCAGCTCGGACACCGGGACGGGACGATTCTCCTACGAGCAGTACTTC.

This chain joins TRBV7-4 and TRBJ2-5; tentative D call: TRBD2 (6 bases). V shed 3 bases and J shed 4 bases, with 12 bases lying between them. CDR1 is SGHVT and CDR2 is SQSDAQ in the germline V gene. CDR3 size: 14 residues. In DNA form, the CDR3 reads TGTGCCAGCAGCTTCCAGGGCGGGGTAGAGACCCAGTACTTC. This translates into CASSFQGGVETQYF. The full variable domain, in which reference TRBV7-4 and TRBJ2-5 provide the parts outside the CDR3, is GAGVSQSPRYKVAKRGRDVALRCDSISGHVTLYWYRQTLGQGSEVLTYSQSDAQRDKSGRPSGRFSAERPERSVSTLKIQRTEQGDSAVYLCASSFQGGVETQYFGPGTRLLVL.

The V call is TRBV5-1, the J call TRBJ2-7; D possibly matches TRBD1 or TRBD2 (6 bases each). Germline loops: CDR1 SGHRS, CDR2 YFSETQ. V gave up 0 bases and J gave up 7 bases, with 20 bases separating them. The CDR3 covers 16 residues. The DNA of the CDR3 is TGCGCCAGCAGCTTGGATAGTCGGGGAGGCACAGGGGAGCAGTACTTC. Translation: CASSLDSRGGTGEQYF.

V and J are TRBV2 and TRBJ2-3; D unresolved. The CDR3 sequence is 12 residues long. V was pared by 9 bases and J by 6 bases, with 13 bases between. From germline, CDR1 is SNHLY and CDR2 FYNNEI. The CDR3 sequence is CASIGVGDTQYF. The CDR3 nucleotides read TGTGCCAGTATCGGAGTTGGGGATACGCAGTATTTT. Drawing the rest from reference TRBV2 and TRBJ2-3, the complete variable domain is EPEVTQTPSHQVTQMGQEVILRCVPISNHLYFYWYRQILGQKVEFLVSFYNNEISEKSEIFDDQFSVERPDGSNFTLKIRSTKLEDSAMYFCASIGVGDTQYFGPGTRLTVL.

This clone was seen a few times. The CDR3 region has the DNA TGTGCCAGCAGTTTTACCGGGACAGTAGAGACCCAGTACTTC. It codes for CASSFTGTVETQYF. The V and J genes are TRBV27 and TRBJ2-5, with 7 bases lining up with TRBD1. Germline V lookup: CDR1 MNHEY, CDR2 SMNVEV (reference sequence). Losses at the gene ends were 3 bases for V and 4 bases for J; bases not matched to a gene: 5. The CDR3 consists of 14 residues.

This rearrangement joins TRBV7-6 to TRBJ1-3; D possibly corresponds to TRBD1 (5 bases). V was pared by 4 bases and J by 0 bases, with 13 bases between. CDR3 size: 16 residues. CDR1 is SGHVS and CDR2 is FNYEAQ in the germline V gene. The CDR3 reads CASSSMGRASGNTIYF. DNA for the CDR3: TGTGCCAGCAGCTCGATGGGCAGGGCCTCTGGAAACACCATATATTTT.

This clone was detected once. The chain joins TRBV11-3 to TRBJ2-3; 9 positions match TRBD2. CDR3 length: 13 residues. CDR1 SGHNT and CDR2 YENEEA come from the germline V gene. Trimming removed 5 bases from V and 5 bases from J; junction bases left unmatched: 2. The CDR3 region has the DNA TGTGCCAGCAGCCTGACTAGCGGAGATACGCAGTATTTT. It is translated as CASSLTSGDTQYF.

The genes are TRBV18 and TRBJ1-2; a weak D match, TRBD1 (5 bases). The CDR3 extends over 17 amino acids. CDR1 and CDR2 from the germline V gene are KGHSH and LQKENI. Trimming left V 3 bases short and J 4 bases short, with 21 bases between. The CDR3 region has the DNA TGTGCCAGCTCACCGGATGGGCAGGGTGGTATCGGCTATGGCTACACCTTC. This encodes CASSPDGQGGIGYGYTF.

The V call is TRBV11-2, the J call TRBJ2-7, with 9 positions matching TRBD1. This CDR3 region has 14 residues. V was clipped by 3 bases and J by 2 bases; unmatched bases: 2. Germline V gene sequence: CDR1 SGHAT, CDR2 FQNNGV. The CDR3 is CASSFGTGTYEQYF. DNA for the CDR3: TGTGCCAGCAGCTTCGGGACAGGGACCTACGAGCAGTACTTC. The full variable domain, rest sourced from reference TRBV11-2 and TRBJ2-7, is EAGVAQSPRYKIIEKRQSVAFWCNPISGHATLYWYQQILGQGPKLLIQFQNNGVVDDSQLPKDRFSAERLKGVDSTLKIQPAKLEDSAVYLCASSFGTGTYEQYFGPGTRLTVT.

The V call is TRBV30, the J call TRBJ2-7; 7 nucleotides match TRBD2. Germline V gene data show CDR1 as GTSNPN and CDR2 as SVGIG (reference sequence). Losses at the gene ends were 4 bases for V and 5 bases for J; bases not matched to a gene: 8. The CDR3 extends over 13 amino acids. The CDR3 protein is CAWIGGSPNEQYF. CDR3 in DNA: TGTGCCTGGATTGGCGGGAGTCCCAACGAGCAGTACTTC.

For the CDR3, the DNA is TGTGCCAGCTCACCACCGAGTATCGGACAGGGGGGGACCCAGTACTTC. It specifies CASSPPSIGQGGTQYF. The chain is built from TRBV18 and TRBJ2-5, with 10 bases fitting TRBD1. The CDR3 length is 16 residues. V shed 0 bases and J 7 bases; nucleotides not matched to a gene: 8. Germline values: CDR1 KGHSH, CDR2 LQKENI.

This clone showed up just once. The chain combines TRBV6-5 with TRBJ1-1, with TRBD1 as a possible D gene (6 bases). The CDR3 length is 15 residues. The ends were cut back, 5 bases at V and 10 bases at J, with 23 bases in the middle. Germline V gene data show CDR1 as MNHEY and CDR2 as SVGAGI. Here the CDR3 DNA reads TGTGCCAGCAGTGTCCAGGGGAGTCAGGATGGTATAGCTTTCTTT. It yields the protein CASSVQGSQDGIAFF.

This clone has only one observation. This chain uses TRBV4-1 with TRBJ2-1; tentatively, D is TRBD2 (6 bases). Looked up from germline, CDR1 is MGHRA and CDR2 is YSYEKL. V was clipped by 0 bases and J by 4 bases, with 10 bases between them. CDR3 size: 15 residues. CDR3 coding DNA: TGCGCCAGCAGCCAAGATGGGACTCTTTACAATGAGCAGTTCTTC. This encodes CASSQDGTLYNEQFF.

The DNA of the CDR3 is TGCAGCGTTGAAGATCTTGTGGGGAGGGAGACCCAGTACTTC. Translating it yields CSVEDLVGRETQYF. This chain uses TRBV29-1 with TRBJ2-5; possible D gene TRBD2, 6 bases. The CDR3 totals 14 residues. V was trimmed by 0 bases and J by 5 bases, leaving 13 bases between them. In germline, CDR1 is SQVTM, CDR2 ANQGSEA.